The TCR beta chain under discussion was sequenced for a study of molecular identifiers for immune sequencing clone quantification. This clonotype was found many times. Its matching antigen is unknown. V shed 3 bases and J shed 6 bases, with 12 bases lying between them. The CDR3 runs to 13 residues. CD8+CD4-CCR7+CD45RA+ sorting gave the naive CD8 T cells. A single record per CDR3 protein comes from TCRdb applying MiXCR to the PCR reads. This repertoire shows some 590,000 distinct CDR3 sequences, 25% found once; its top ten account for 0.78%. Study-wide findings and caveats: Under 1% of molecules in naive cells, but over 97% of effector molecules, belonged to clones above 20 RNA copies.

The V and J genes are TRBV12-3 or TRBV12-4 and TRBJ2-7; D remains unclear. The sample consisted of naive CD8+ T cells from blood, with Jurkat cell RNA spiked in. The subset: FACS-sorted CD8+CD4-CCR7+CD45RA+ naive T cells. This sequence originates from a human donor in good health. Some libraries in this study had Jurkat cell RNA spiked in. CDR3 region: CASSFGAAGEQYF. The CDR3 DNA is TGTGCCAGCAGTTTTGGTGCGGCCGGCGAGCAGTACTTC.